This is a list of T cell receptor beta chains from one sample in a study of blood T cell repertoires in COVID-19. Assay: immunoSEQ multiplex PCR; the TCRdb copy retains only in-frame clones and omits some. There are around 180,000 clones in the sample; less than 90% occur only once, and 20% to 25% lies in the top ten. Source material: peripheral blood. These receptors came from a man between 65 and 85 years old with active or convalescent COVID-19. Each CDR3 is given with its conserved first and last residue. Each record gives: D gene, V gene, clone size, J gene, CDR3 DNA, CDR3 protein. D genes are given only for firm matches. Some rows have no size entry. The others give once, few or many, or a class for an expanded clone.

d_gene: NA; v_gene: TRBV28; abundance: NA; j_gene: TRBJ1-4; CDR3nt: TGTGCCAGCAGGGCGGGCCGGGGTAGAAATGAAAAACTGTTTTTT; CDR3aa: CASRAGRGRNEKLFF
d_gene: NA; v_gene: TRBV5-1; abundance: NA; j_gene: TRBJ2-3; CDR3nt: TGCGCCAGCAGACTACGAACCACAGATACGCAGTATTTT; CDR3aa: CASRLRTTDTQYF
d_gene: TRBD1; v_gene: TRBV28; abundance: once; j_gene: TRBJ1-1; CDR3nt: TGTGCCAGCACCCAACAGGGGGCGGTCCCCCCCACTGAAGCTTTCTTT; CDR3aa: CASTQQGAVPPTEAFF
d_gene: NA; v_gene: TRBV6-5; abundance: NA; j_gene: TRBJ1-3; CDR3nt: TGTGCCAGCCGAGGGACTGCTGGAAACACCATATATTTT; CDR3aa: CASRGTAGNTIYF
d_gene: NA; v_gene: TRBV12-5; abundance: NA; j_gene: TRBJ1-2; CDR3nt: TGTGCTAGTGGTTTGGTAAGGTCCGGGGGTCCTACCTATGGCTACACCTTC; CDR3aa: CASGLVRSGGPTYGYTF
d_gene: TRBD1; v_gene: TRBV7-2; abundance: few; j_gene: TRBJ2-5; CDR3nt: TGTGCCAGCAGCCTAAATACAGGGGGCGCGGGAGAGACCCAGTACTTC; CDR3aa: CASSLNTGGAGETQYF
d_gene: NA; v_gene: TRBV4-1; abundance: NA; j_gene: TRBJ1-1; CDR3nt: TGCGCCAGCAGCCAAGCGGGTGTGGGGAACACTGAAGCTTTCTTT; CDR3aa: CASSQAGVGNTEAFF
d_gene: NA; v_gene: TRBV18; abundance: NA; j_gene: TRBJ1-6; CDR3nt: TGTGCCAGCTCACCCGGGGAGCAGGATTCACCCCTCCACTTT; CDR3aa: CASSPGEQDSPLHF
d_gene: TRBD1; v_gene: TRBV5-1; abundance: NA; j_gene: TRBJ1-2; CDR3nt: TGCGCCAGCAGCTCGGACAGGGGGCACTGGGGCTACACCTTC; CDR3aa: CASSSDRGHWGYTF
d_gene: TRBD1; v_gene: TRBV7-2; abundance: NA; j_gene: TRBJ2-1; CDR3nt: TGTGCCAGCAGCGAAGCGGGACAGGGGAGAAATGAGCAGTTCTTC; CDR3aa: CASSEAGQGRNEQFF
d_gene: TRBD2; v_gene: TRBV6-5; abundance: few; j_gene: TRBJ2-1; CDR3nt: TGTGCCAGCAGTTACCAGGCGGGAGAGGGAGGTGAGCAGTTCTTC; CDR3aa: CASSYQAGEGGEQFF
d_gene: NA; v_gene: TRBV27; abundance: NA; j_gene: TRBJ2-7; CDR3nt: TGTGCCAGCAGTTTACGCATCTTTAGTAACGACGAGCAGTACTTC; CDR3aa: CASSLRIFSNDEQYF
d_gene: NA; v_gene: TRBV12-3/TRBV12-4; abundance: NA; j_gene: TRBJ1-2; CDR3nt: TGTGCCAGCAGTTTTCTGAGTGGCTACACCTTC; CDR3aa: CASSFLSGYTF
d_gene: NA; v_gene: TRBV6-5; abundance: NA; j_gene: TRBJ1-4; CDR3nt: TGTGCCAGCAGTTACTCGAGTGTAGGGGGTGAAAAACTGTTTTTT; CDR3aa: CASSYSSVGGEKLFF
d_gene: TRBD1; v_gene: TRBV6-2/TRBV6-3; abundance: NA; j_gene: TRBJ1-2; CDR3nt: TGTGCCAGCAGTTACTTCGGGGACAGGTGGAATACTAACTATGGCTACACCTTC; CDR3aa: CASSYFGDRWNTNYGYTF
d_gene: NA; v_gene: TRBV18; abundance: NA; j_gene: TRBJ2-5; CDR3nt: TGTGCCAGCTCAACCCACAGGGAAGAGACCCAGTACTTC; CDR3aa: CASSTHREETQYF
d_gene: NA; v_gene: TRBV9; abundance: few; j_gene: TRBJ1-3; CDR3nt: TGTGCCAGCAGCGGAGACAATTACTCTGGAAACACCATATATTTT; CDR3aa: CASSGDNYSGNTIYF
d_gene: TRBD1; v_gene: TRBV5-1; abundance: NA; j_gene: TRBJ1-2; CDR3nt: TGCGCCAGCACCAGGGGGGAGAACTATGGCTACACCTTC; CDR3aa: CASTRGENYGYTF
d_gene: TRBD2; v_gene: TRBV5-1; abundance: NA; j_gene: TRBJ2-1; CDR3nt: TGCGCCAGCAGCTTGGCCCCTAGCGGGGGCTACAATGAGCAGTTCTTC; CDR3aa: CASSLAPSGGYNEQFF
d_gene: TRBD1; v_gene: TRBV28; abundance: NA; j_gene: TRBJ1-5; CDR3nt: TGTGCCAGCAGTTACGGGACAGGGGGCGTTCAGCCCCAGCATTTT; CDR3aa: CASSYGTGGVQPQHF
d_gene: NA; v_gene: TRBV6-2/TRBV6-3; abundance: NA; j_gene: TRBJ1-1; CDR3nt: TGTGCCAGCAGCCCCAGGGTTATGAACACTGAAGCTTTCTTT; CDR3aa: CASSPRVMNTEAFF
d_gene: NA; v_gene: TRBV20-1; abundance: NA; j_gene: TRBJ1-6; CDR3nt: TGCAGTGCTAGTCGGTCGGGGATTGATTCACCCCTCCACTTT; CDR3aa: CSASRSGIDSPLHF
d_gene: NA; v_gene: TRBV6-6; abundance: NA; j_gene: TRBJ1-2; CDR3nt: TGTGCCAGCAGGCCCCCCGGGTCCCACCCCGTCTATGGCTACACCTTC; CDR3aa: CASRPPGSHPVYGYTF
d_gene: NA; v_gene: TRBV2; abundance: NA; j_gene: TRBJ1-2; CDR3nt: TGTGCCAGCAGTGACCGGGACAACGACTACACCTTC; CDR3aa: CASSDRDNDYTF
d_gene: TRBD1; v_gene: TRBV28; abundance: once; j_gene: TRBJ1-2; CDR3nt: TGTGCCACCCGGACAGGGGGTGTCTATGGCTACACCTTC; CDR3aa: CATRTGGVYGYTF
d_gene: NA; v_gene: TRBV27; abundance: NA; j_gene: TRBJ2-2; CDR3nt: TGTGCCAGCAGTTTAAGAGGGGGAAACACCGGGGAGCTGTTTTTT; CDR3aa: CASSLRGGNTGELFF
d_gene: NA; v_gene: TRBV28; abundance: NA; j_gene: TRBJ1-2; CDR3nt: TGTGCCAGCAGTTTACCAGGGGTCATAAGCTACACCTTC; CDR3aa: CASSLPGVISYTF
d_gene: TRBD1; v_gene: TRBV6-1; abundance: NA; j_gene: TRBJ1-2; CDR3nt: TGTGCCAGCAGTGAAGGGGACAGATTCTATGGCTACACCTTC; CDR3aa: CASSEGDRFYGYTF
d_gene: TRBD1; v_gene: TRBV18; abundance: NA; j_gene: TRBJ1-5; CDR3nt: TGTGCCAGCTCACCACGACAGGGCCAAGGCAATCAGCCCCAGCATTTT; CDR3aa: CASSPRQGQGNQPQHF
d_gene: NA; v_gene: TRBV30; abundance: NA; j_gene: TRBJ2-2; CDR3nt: TGTGCCTGGAGTGGAGGTCTGGCCGGGGAGCTGTTTTTT; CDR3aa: CAWSGGLAGELFF
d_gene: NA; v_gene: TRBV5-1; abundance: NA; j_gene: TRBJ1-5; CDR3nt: TGCGCCAGCAGCCCCCTGGGTCCCGACAGCCTCAATCAGCCCCAGCATTTT; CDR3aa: CASSPLGPDSLNQPQHF
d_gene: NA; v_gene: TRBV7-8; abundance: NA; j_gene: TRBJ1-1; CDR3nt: TGTGCCAGCAGCTCCCAGGGCTGGGGTTACACTGAAGCTTTCTTT; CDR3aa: CASSSQGWGYTEAFF
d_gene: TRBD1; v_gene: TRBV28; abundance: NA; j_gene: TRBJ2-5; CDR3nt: TGTGCCAGCTGTTTCCTAGGGGGCCGCAGGGAGGAGACCCAGTACTTC; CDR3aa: CASCFLGGRREETQYF
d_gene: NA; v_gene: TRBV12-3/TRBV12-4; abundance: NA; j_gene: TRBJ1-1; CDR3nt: TGTGCCAGCAGCAAGGGGCAGGTTACTGAAGCTTTCTTT; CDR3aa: CASSKGQVTEAFF
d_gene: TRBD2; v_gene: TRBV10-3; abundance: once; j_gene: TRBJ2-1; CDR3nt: TGTGCCATCACCACTGGACTAGTTGATGAGCAGTTCTTC; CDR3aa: CAITTGLVDEQFF
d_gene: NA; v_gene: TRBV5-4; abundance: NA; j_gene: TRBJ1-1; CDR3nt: TGTGCCAGCAGCTTTCCCCTTAACACTGAAGCTTTCTTT; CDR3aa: CASSFPLNTEAFF
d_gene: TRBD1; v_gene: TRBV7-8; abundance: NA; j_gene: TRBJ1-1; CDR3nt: TGTGCCAGCAGCTTAGCGGACAGGGGATCCACTGAAGCTTTCTTT; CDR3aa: CASSLADRGSTEAFF
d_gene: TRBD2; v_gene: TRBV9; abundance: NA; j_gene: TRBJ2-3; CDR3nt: TGTGCCAGCAGCGAACTAGCGGGAGGGGCCACAGATACGCAGTATTTT; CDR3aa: CASSELAGGATDTQYF
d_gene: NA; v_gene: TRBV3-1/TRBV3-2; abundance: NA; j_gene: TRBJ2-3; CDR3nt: TGTGCCAGCAGGGAAGACTCAGATACGCAGTATTTT; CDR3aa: CASREDSDTQYF
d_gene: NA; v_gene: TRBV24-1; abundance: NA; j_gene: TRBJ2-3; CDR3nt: TGTGCCATTGGACAGCCGACGAACACAGATACGCAGTATTTT; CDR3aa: CAIGQPTNTDTQYF
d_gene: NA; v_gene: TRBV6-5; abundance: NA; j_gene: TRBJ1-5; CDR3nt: TGTGCCAGCAGTTACAGGTACGGGGGCAATCAGCCCCAGCATTTT; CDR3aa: CASSYRYGGNQPQHF
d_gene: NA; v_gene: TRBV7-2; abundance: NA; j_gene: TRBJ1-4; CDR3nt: TGTGCCAGCAGCTTATTAGGTCACAGGATTCGTGCAACTAATGAAAAACTGTTTTTT; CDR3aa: CASSLLGHRIRATNEKLFF